A single sample is the source of the 19 T cell receptor beta chains below, sequenced in a study of blood T cells in healthy people across ages. Together with a sample-barcoded 5' primer, a J-beta primer mix was included in a second PCR lasting about 6 to 11 cycles. TCRdb passed the 5' RACE reads through MiXCR, listing each CDR3 protein once. The sample includes about 1.4 million distinct CDR3 sequences, approximately 59% of them seen just once. The specimen sequenced was blood. These receptors all come from a man younger than 30 in good health.

The V gene is TRBV6-1, the J gene TRBJ2-7; D gene unclear. The CDR3 has 15 amino acids. CDR1 MNHNS and CDR2 SASEGT come from the germline V gene. The ends were cut back, 11 bases at V and 2 bases at J, with 22 bases in the middle. As DNA, the CDR3 is TGTGCCCCCCCCCGTTTTCCTACCCATCCCTACGAGCAGTACTTC. Translated, it gives CAPPRFPTHPYEQYF.

The gene calls are TRBV20-1 and TRBJ2-3; 7 nucleotides align to TRBD2. V trimming: 3 bases; J trimming: 3 bases; junction bases outside the gene matches: 12. Germline loops: CDR1 DFQATT, CDR2 SNEGSKA (reference sequence). CDR3 length equals 16 residues. CDR3 sequence reads: CSASGRGLAATDTQYF. In nucleotides, the CDR3 is TGCAGTGCTAGTGGAAGAGGGCTAGCGGCGACAGATACGCAGTATTTT.

The rearrangement joins TRBV14 to TRBJ1-1, with D tentatively TRBD1 (5 bases). The germline V and J ends were trimmed by 3 bases and 5 bases, with 13 bases remaining between them. Germline lookup yields CDR1 SGHDN and CDR2 FVKESK. This CDR3 is 14 amino acids long. The CDR3 loop is CASSHRAWGTEAFF. The CDR3 DNA reads TGTGCCAGCAGCCACCGGGCCTGGGGGACTGAAGCTTTCTTT.

The gene calls are TRBV6-5 and TRBJ2-5; TRBD1 agrees at 8 bases. The CDR3 contains 14 residues. With 6 bases clipped from V and 6 bases from J, the junction kept 9 bases outside the gene matches. The germline gives CDR1 MNHEY, CDR2 SVGAGI. CDR3 loop: CASSPITGGKTQYF. For the CDR3, the DNA is TGTGCCAGCAGCCCTATTACAGGGGGGAAGACCCAGTACTTC.

The gene calls are TRBV11-3 and TRBJ2-1; TRBD2 aligns across 9 bases. Germline values: CDR1 SGHNT, CDR2 YENEEA. The CDR3 has 16 amino acids. V was clipped by 3 bases and J by 8 bases; unmatched bases: 11. Here the CDR3 reads CASSFRGRGGIYEQFF. Written as DNA, the CDR3 is TGTGCCAGCAGCTTTCGTGGGCGGGGGGGCATTTATGAGCAGTTCTTC.

The V call is TRBV29-1, the J call TRBJ2-5; tentatively, D is TRBD2 (6 bases). The CDR3 loop spans 14 amino acids. The germline V gene has CDR1 SQVTM and CDR2 ANQGSEA. Deletions cut 0 bases from V and 3 bases from J, with 11 bases between. CDR3 nucleotide sequence: TGCAGCGTTGAAGATCTTGAGCGGGAAGAGACCCAGTACTTC. Translated, it gives CSVEDLEREETQYF.

The chain is built from TRBV11-2 and TRBJ2-5; 7 bases agree with TRBD2. Germline V gene data show CDR1 as SGHAT and CDR2 as FQNNGV. After removal of 5 bases from V and 1 base from J, the junction contained 10 bases not matched to a gene. This CDR3 comprises 16 residues. The CDR3 DNA sequence: TGTGCCAGCAGCGTTTCTCGAGGGAGGGGCCAAGAGACCCAGTACTTC. Translation gives CASSVSRGRGQETQYF.

The DNA for the CDR3 is TGTGCCAGCAGCCGAGGACAGGGGGCCGAAATCTCCTACAATGAGCAGTTCTTC. It encodes CASSRGQGAEISYNEQFF. The genes are TRBV7-9 and TRBJ2-1; 11 nucleotides line up with TRBD1. CDR1 is SEHNR and CDR2 is FQNEAQ in the germline V gene (reference sequence). This CDR3 is 18 amino acids long. With V trimmed by 5 bases and J by 0 bases, 9 bases remained unmatched.

This clonotype showed up just a few times. This chain uses TRBV20-1 with TRBJ1-5, with no clear D. V was shortened by 0 bases and J by 3 bases, with 6 bases between the two germline ends. The CDR3 runs 13 residues. Per the germline V gene, CDR1 is DFQATT and CDR2 is SNEGSKA (reference sequence). The chain's CDR3 is CSARESPNQPQHF. The DNA of the CDR3 is TGCAGTGCTAGAGAATCCCCCAATCAGCCCCAGCATTTT.

This chain links TRBV5-1 with TRBJ2-7; D gene unclear. With the DNA end fitting TRBJ2-5 better, the J assignment may be wrong. The CDR3 is 15 residues long. CDR1 and CDR2 (germline): SGHRS, YFSETQ. The CDR3 coding sequence is TGCGCCAGCAGCTTGGACCTCGGAATCCCTGAGACCCAGTACTTC. The encoded protein is CASSLDLGIPETQYF.

The chain uses TRBV4-3 and TRBJ2-3, with D unresolved. Germline CDR1 reads LGHNA; CDR2 reads YSLEER. The CDR3 spans 14 residues. Trimming took 3 bases from V and 4 from J, leaving 11 bases between them. The CDR3 DNA follows: TGCGCCAGCAGCCATCCATCTAGGGCAGATACGCAGTATTTT. Translating gives CASSHPSRADTQYF.

The chain has TRBV28 and TRBJ2-1; D is uncertain. The V gene lost 4 bases and the J gene lost 4 bases, with 11 bases spanning the gap. This CDR3 spans 14 amino acids. Germline V lookup: CDR1 MDHEN, CDR2 SYDVKM. This chain's CDR3 is CASSYQAPYNEQFF. The CDR3 coding sequence is TGTGCCAGCAGTTATCAGGCGCCTTACAATGAGCAGTTCTTC.

The J gene is TRBJ2-7, the V gene TRBV20-1, with D possibly being TRBD2 (5 bases). CDR1 and CDR2 (germline): DFQATT, SNEGSKA (reference sequence). The CDR3 covers 15 residues. V was trimmed by 3 bases and J by 0 bases, leaving 15 bases between them. The DNA for the CDR3 is TGCAGTGCTAGGGTAAGCGGTCTCTACTCCTACGAGCAGTACTTC. This gives the protein CSARVSGLYSYEQYF.

This clonotype has only one observation. The chain carries TRBV12-3 or TRBV12-4 and TRBJ1-2, with 7 bases matching TRBD1. V trimming: 6 bases; J trimming: 4 bases; junction bases outside the gene matches: 20. The CDR3 consists of 18 residues. CDR3 residues: CASRQATPGQHGVYGYTF. In DNA form, the CDR3 reads TGTGCCAGCAGGCAAGCTACGCCGGGACAGCACGGGGTCTATGGCTACACCTTC.

The V gene is TRBV5-6, the J gene TRBJ2-3, with 10 bases identical to TRBD2. CDR3 length equals 16 residues. Germline V lookup: CDR1 SGHDT, CDR2 YYEEEE. After removal of 1 base from V and 7 bases from J, the junction contained 9 bases not matched to a gene. The CDR3: CASSLFLLAGEHTQYF. DNA for the CDR3: TGTGCCAGCAGCTTGTTTCTTCTAGCGGGAGAACATACGCAGTATTTT.

V is TRBV27 and J is TRBJ2-7; D is ambiguous. V was shortened by 2 bases and J by 2 bases, with 7 bases between the two germline ends. The CDR3 covers 13 residues. Per germline, CDR1 MNHEY and CDR2 SMNVEV (reference sequence). CDR3: CASSLVPPYEQYF. CDR3 nucleotides: TGTGCCAGCAGTTTAGTTCCTCCCTACGAGCAGTACTTC.

The CDR3: CASSGGLAGAYEQYF. DNA of the CDR3: TGTGCCAGCAGCGGAGGACTAGCGGGTGCCTACGAGCAGTACTTC. The chain carries TRBV9 and TRBJ2-5; TRBD2 matches at 11 bases. Gene TRBJ2-7 matches the end of the DNA better, so the J call may be wrong. The CDR3 is made up of 15 amino acids. CDR1 is SGDLS, CDR2 YYNGEE, per germline.

The chain employs TRBV6-5 and TRBJ1-2, with 9 bases that match TRBD1. Germline trimming cut 6 bases from V and 8 bases from J; bases unmatched to any gene: 7. Germline lookup yields CDR1 MNHEY and CDR2 SVGAGI. There are 13 residues in the CDR3. CDR3: CASRNTGGRGYTF. The CDR3 DNA sequence: TGTGCCAGCAGGAACACAGGGGGCCGAGGCTACACCTTC.

The V and J genes are TRBV12-3 or TRBV12-4 and TRBJ2-1; 7 nucleotides line up with TRBD1. Losses at the gene ends were 10 bases for V and 8 bases for J; bases not matched to a gene: 11. The length of the CDR3 is 13 residues. Here the CDR3 reads CATTKGTVDEQFF. The CDR3 bases are TGTGCCACCACCAAGGGGACAGTCGATGAGCAGTTCTTC.